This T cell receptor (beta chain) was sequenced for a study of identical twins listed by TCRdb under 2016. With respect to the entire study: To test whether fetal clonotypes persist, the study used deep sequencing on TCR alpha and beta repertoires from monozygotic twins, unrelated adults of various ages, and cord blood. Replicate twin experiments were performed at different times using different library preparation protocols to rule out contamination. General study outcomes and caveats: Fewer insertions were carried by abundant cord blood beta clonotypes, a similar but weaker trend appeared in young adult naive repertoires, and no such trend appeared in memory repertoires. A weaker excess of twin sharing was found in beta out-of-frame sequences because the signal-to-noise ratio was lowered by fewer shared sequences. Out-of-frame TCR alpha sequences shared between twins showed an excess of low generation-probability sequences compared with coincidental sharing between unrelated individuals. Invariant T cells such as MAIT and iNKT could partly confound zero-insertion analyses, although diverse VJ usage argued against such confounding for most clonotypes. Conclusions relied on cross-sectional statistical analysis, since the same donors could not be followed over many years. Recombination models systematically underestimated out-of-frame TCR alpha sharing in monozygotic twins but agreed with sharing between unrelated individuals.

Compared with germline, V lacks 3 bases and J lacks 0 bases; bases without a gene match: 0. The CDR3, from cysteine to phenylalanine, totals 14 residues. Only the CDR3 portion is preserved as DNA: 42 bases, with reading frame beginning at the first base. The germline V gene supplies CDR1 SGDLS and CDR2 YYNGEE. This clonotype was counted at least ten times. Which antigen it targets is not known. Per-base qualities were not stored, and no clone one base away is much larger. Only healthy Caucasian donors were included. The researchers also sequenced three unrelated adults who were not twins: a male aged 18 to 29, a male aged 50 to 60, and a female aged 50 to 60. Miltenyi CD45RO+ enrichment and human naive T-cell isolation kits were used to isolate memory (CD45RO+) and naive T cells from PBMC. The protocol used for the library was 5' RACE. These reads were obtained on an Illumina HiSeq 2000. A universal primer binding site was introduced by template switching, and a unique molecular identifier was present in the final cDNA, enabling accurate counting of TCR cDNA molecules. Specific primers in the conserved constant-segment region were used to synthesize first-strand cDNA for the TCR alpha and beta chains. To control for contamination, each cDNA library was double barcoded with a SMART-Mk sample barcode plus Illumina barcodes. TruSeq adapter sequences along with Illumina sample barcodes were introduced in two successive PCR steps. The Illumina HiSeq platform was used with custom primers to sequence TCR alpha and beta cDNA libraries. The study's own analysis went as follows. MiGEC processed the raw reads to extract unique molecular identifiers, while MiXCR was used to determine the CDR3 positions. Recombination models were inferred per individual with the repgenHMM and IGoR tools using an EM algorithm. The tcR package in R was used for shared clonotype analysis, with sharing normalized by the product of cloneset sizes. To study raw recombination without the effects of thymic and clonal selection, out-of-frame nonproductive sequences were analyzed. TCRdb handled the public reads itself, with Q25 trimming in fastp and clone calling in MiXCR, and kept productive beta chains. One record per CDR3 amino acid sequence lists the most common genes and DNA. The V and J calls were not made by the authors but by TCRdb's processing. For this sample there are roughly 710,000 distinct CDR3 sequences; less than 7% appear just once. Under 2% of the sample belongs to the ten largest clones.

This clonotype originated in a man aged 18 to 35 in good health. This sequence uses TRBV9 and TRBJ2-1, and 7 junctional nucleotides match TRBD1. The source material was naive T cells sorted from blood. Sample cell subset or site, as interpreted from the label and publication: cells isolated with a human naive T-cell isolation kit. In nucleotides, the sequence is TGTGCCAGCAGCGCAGGGGGCTCCTACAATGAGCAGTTCTTC. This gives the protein CASSAGGSYNEQFF.